These 29 T cell receptor beta chains share one sample of origin, sequenced in a study of blood T cell repertoires in COVID-19. Sequencing was performed with immunoSEQ multiplex PCR; in TCRdb, only in-frame clones are kept and a portion is missing. This table holds around 98,000 clones, approximately 72% found once. Sequenced material: peripheral blood. These receptors all come from a man aged 65-85 years with acute or convalescent COVID-19.

The V call is TRBV19, the J call TRBJ2-7; 9 bases align to TRBD1. The CDR3 covers 14 residues. Unmatched junction bases numbered 14, after V lost 11 bases and J lost 6 bases. CDR1 is LNHDA and CDR2 is SQIVND in the germline V gene (reference sequence). CDR3 bases: TGTGCCGTCAGCAACCGGGACAGGGTCACCGAGCAGTACTTC. Translation gives CAVSNRDRVTEQYF.

J is TRBJ1-4 and V is TRBV7-2; D is unresolved. The V and J ends lost 7 bases and 4 bases respectively, with 13 bases between them. In germline, CDR1 is SGHTA, CDR2 FQGNSA. The CDR3 runs 14 residues. CDR3 sequence: CASTPELGNEKLFF. In DNA, the CDR3 is TGTGCCAGCACCCCGGAGTTGGGTAATGAAAAACTGTTTTTT.

The chain combines TRBV6-6 with TRBJ1-2; D gene ambiguous. V was cut by 4 bases and J by 7 bases, with 22 bases left in between. Germline V CDR1 and CDR2: MNHNY, SVGAGI (reference sequence). The CDR3 contains 16 residues. CDR3: CASSLRSGITTGGYTF. CDR3 sequence (DNA): TGTGCCAGCAGTTTGAGGTCGGGGATCACTACTGGTGGCTACACCTTC.

This clone occurred many times. The genes are TRBV6-2 or TRBV6-3 and TRBJ2-2; TRBD2 might be the D (6 bases). This CDR3 has 16 residues. V was shortened by 3 bases and J by 4 bases, with 15 bases between the two germline ends. Germline V lookup: CDR1 MNHEY, CDR2 SVGEGT. CDR3 bases: TGTGCCAGCAGTTATGCCGTCTGGCGGGGCACCGGGGAGCTGTTTTTT. Its protein is CASSYAVWRGTGELFF.

This clone has a handful of counts. V gene TRBV7-2 combines with J gene TRBJ2-2; D uncertain. V shed 1 base and J shed 2 bases, with 8 bases lying between them. Germline assignment: CDR1 SGHTA and CDR2 FQGNSA. This CDR3 has 15 residues. Written as DNA, the CDR3 is TGTGCCAGCAGCTTAGTGCGCGGAAACACCGGGGAGCTGTTTTTT. Encoded protein: CASSLVRGNTGELFF.

The chain uses TRBV2 and TRBJ2-3; 7 bases align to TRBD2. Germline values: CDR1 SNHLY, CDR2 FYNNEI. This CDR3 contains 16 residues. J gave up 3 bases and V 4 bases, and 10 bases lay outside the gene matches. CDR3 DNA sequence: TGTGCCAGCAGTGGTGCCCGCGGGAGAGCTACAGATACGCAGTATTTT. This sequence encodes CASSGARGRATDTQYF.

The genes are TRBV29-1 and TRBJ1-2; 8 bases fit TRBD1. The CDR3 loop spans 11 amino acids. V shed 8 bases, J shed 7 bases, and the junction held 6 bases outside the gene matches. Germline CDR1 SQVTM, CDR2 ANQGSEA. Here the CDR3 reads CSSTGGSGYTF. For the CDR3, the DNA is TGCAGCAGTACAGGGGGGAGTGGCTACACCTTC.

The rearrangement links TRBV18 to TRBJ2-3; TRBD1 matches 8 bases. CDR3 length: 15 residues. J gave up 5 bases and V 3 bases, and 7 bases lay outside the gene matches. From germline, CDR1 is KGHSH and CDR2 LQKENI. As DNA, the CDR3 is TGTGCCAGCTCACCTACAGGACAGGGAGGAGATACGCAGTATTTT. Encoded protein: CASSPTGQGGDTQYF.

The chain's CDR3 is CASSDLRGPETQYF. In nucleotides, the CDR3 is TGTGCCAGCAGCGACCTCAGGGGGCCAGAGACCCAGTACTTC. V is TRBV9 and J is TRBJ2-5; TRBD1 aligns across 8 bases. The CDR3 consists of 14 residues. J was trimmed by 4 bases and V by 3 bases; bases with no gene match: 5. The germline CDR1 and CDR2 sequences are SGDLS and YYNGEE.

The V call is TRBV7-9, the J call TRBJ2-1, with 7 bases identical to TRBD1. This CDR3 region has 14 residues. Trimming at V came to 2 bases and at J to 6 bases, leaving 4 bases not matched to a gene. CDR1 is SEHNR and CDR2 is FQNEAQ in the germline V gene (reference sequence). The CDR3 region has the DNA TGTGCCAGCAGCTTATTAAGGGACAGCAATGAGCAGTTCTTC. It codes for CASSLLRDSNEQFF.

This chain joins TRBV7-2 and TRBJ2-3; tentative D call: TRBD2 (5 bases). Trimming cost V 5 bases and J 0 bases, with 18 bases left between them. Germline assignment: CDR1 SGHTA and CDR2 FQGNSA. The CDR3 runs to 17 residues. The CDR3 nucleotides are TGTGCCAGCAGCGGAGCTCGGGCGGGTTGGAGCACAGATACGCAGTATTTT. Its translation: CASSGARAGWSTDTQYF. The full variable domain, in which reference TRBV7-2 and TRBJ2-3 provide the parts outside the CDR3, is GAGVSQSPSNKVTEKGKDVELRCDPISGHTALYWYRQSLGQGLEFLIYFQGNSAPDKSGLPSDRFSAERTGGSVSTLTIQRTQQEDSAVYLCASSGARAGWSTDTQYFGPGTRLTVL.

The chain is built from TRBV14 and TRBJ1-2; 7 bases agree with TRBD1. After removal of 4 bases from V and 4 bases from J, the junction contained 6 bases not matched to a gene. The CDR3 runs to 14 residues. Germline values: CDR1 SGHDN, CDR2 FVKESK. The DNA for the CDR3 is TGTGCCAGCAGCCTCACAGGGGATTTCTATGGCTACACCTTC. It yields the protein CASSLTGDFYGYTF.

This clone was recorded a few times. The V call is TRBV11-1, the J call TRBJ1-1; tentatively, D is TRBD1 (5 bases). Germline CDR1 and CDR2: SGHAT and FQDESV (reference sequence). Trimming took off 5 bases at V and 3 bases at J, with 16 bases between the two ends. This CDR3 spans 15 amino acids. The CDR3 reads CASSPGSSGDTEAFF. CDR3 nucleotides: TGTGCCAGCAGCCCCGGGAGTTCGGGGGACACTGAAGCTTTCTTT.

The chain recombines TRBV18 with TRBJ2-7; no clear D gene. Trimming removed 3 bases from V and 6 bases from J, with 12 bases in between. Germline V lookup: CDR1 KGHSH, CDR2 LQKENI. The CDR3 runs 13 residues. CDR3 amino acids: CASSPAAMSEQYF. In DNA, the CDR3 is TGTGCCAGCTCACCGGCGGCCATGAGCGAGCAGTACTTC.

This sequence joins TRBV5-1 and TRBJ2-7, with 12 bases fitting TRBD2. The CDR3 contains 16 residues. V trimming: 5 bases; J trimming: 6 bases; junction bases outside the gene matches: 12. CDR1 and CDR2 from the germline V gene are SGHRS and YFSETQ. CDR3 coding DNA: TGCGCCAGCAGTACCAATCTAGCGGGAGGGCCGGGCGAGCAGTACTTC. It specifies CASSTNLAGGPGEQYF.

This clone has more than one count but fewer than ten. The rearrangement links TRBV6-5 to TRBJ2-7; no clear D. From germline, CDR1 is MNHEY and CDR2 SVGAGI. The V end lost 6 bases, the J end lost 6 bases, and 12 bases lay between the germline ends. This CDR3 region has 12 residues. The CDR3 sequence: CASRPEYLEQYF. CDR3 DNA: TGTGCCAGCAGGCCAGAATATCTCGAGCAGTACTTC.

The chain employs TRBV14 and TRBJ2-5; tentatively, D is TRBD1 (6 bases). Trimming pared 4 bases from V and 0 bases from J, leaving 9 bases between. Germline CDR1 is SGHDN and CDR2 is FVKESK. The CDR3 is 14 amino acids. In DNA form, the CDR3 reads TGTGCCAGCAGCCGCTACAGGGACCAAGAGACCCAGTACTTC. This gives the protein CASSRYRDQETQYF.

The chain joins TRBV28 to TRBJ1-1; weak D call: TRBD1 (6 bases). Trimming took off 8 bases at V and 1 base at J, with 14 bases between the two ends. Germline values: CDR1 MDHEN, CDR2 SYDVKM. This CDR3 contains 14 residues. The CDR3 spells CASSSTGTNTEAFF. DNA of the CDR3: TGTGCCAGCTCCTCCACAGGGACGAACACTGAAGCTTTCTTT.

V usage is TRBV2 and J usage is TRBJ2-7; the D gene is possibly TRBD2 (6 bases). From germline, CDR1 is SNHLY and CDR2 FYNNEI. The CDR3 extends over 14 amino acids. V was clipped by 7 bases and J by 3 bases, with 16 bases between them. The CDR3 nucleotides read TGTGCCAGCAATCGGAGGGTGGAATTCTACGAGCAGTACTTC. Its protein product is CASNRRVEFYEQYF. Drawing the rest from reference TRBV2 and TRBJ2-7, the complete variable domain is EPEVTQTPSHQVTQMGQEVILRCVPISNHLYFYWYRQILGQKVEFLVSFYNNEISEKSEIFDDQFSVERPDGSNFTLKIRSTKLEDSAMYFCASNRRVEFYEQYFGPGTRLTVT.

Turning to this clone: Other DNA sequences in the same sample also yield this CDR3. The gene calls are TRBV29-1 and TRBJ1-1; 8 nucleotides line up with TRBD1. Unmatched junction bases numbered 12, after V lost 5 bases and J lost 7 bases. The CDR3 runs to 14 residues. Germline CDR1 reads SQVTM; CDR2 reads ANQGSEA. CDR3 in DNA: TGCAGCGTTCAGGGGGCGCGAGGTGCGGATGAAGCTTTCTTT. Its protein product is CSVQGARGADEAFF.

The rearrangement joins TRBV6-5 to TRBJ2-3; 10 nucleotides align to TRBD2. Germline CDR1 reads MNHEY; CDR2 reads SVGAGI. V lost 4 bases to trimming and J lost 4 bases; unmatched junction nucleotides: 8. The length of the CDR3 is 16 residues. Here the CDR3 reads CASSSWLAGAADTQYF. The CDR3 DNA follows: TGTGCCAGCAGTTCATGGCTAGCGGGAGCGGCAGATACGCAGTATTTT.

This chain joins TRBV20-1 and TRBJ2-5; 8 bases line up with TRBD2. J lost 4 bases, V lost 3 bases, and 7 bases had no gene match. Germline assignment: CDR1 DFQATT and CDR2 SNEGSKA (reference sequence). The CDR3 totals 14 residues. CDR3 in DNA: TGCAGTGCTAGTATCAGCGGGAGAAGAGAGACCCAGTACTTC. Translated, it gives CSASISGRRETQYF.

This chain links TRBV5-1 with TRBJ2-2; TRBD1 might be the D (5 bases). The CDR3 loop spans 16 amino acids. Deletions cut 0 bases from V and 2 bases from J, with 11 bases between. Germline V lookup: CDR1 SGHRS, CDR2 YFSETQ. CDR3 bases: TGCGCCAGCAGCTTGGTAGGGGCGAGTAACACCGGGGAGCTGTTTTTT. This encodes CASSLVGASNTGELFF.

This chain joins TRBV25-1 and TRBJ2-7, with 7 positions matching TRBD1. CDR1 MGHDK and CDR2 SYGVNS come from the germline V gene. CDR3 length equals 18 residues. V trimming: 4 bases; J trimming: 2 bases; junction bases outside the gene matches: 17. The CDR3 DNA follows: TGTGCCAGCAGTGGCCACGGCCTAACAGGGGTCCTTGCCTACGAGCAGTACTTC. Protein: CASSGHGLTGVLAYEQYF.

The rearrangement joins TRBV11-2 to TRBJ1-2; D ambiguous. Per germline, CDR1 SGHAT and CDR2 FQNNGV. V lost 0 bases to trimming and J lost 4 bases, with 12 bases between them. The CDR3 totals 15 residues. CDR3 bases: TGTGCCAGCAGCTTAGAGTCTGCGGCGAGCTATGGCTACACCTTC. It encodes CASSLESAASYGYTF.

The chain links TRBV4-3 to TRBJ1-5; D gene uncertain. Germline values: CDR1 LGHNA, CDR2 YSLEER. The CDR3 has 16 amino acids. V was clipped by 2 bases and J by 5 bases, with 16 bases between them. The CDR3 DNA reads as TGCGCCAGCAGCCAATTTTACATGCGGGGAGATCAGCCCCAGCATTTT. Translated, it gives CASSQFYMRGDQPQHF.

This rearrangement joins TRBV19 to TRBJ2-7, with 7 bases matching TRBD1. Unmatched junction bases numbered 4, after V lost 1 base and J lost 1 base. Germline CDR1 reads LNHDA; CDR2 reads SQIVND (reference sequence). The CDR3 runs to 15 residues. CDR3 DNA: TGTGCCAGTAGTATAGGGACAGGCCTTTCCTACGAGCAGTACTTC. It encodes CASSIGTGLSYEQYF.

The chain recombines TRBV6-1 with TRBJ2-1, with 9 bases aligning to TRBD2. The V gene's germline CDR1 is MNHNS and CDR2 SASEGT. The V gene end was trimmed by 3 bases and the J gene end by 9 bases; junction bases not matched to a gene: 9. This CDR3 comprises 15 residues. The CDR3, as DNA: TGTGCCAGCAGTGAGGGGGGACTAGCAGGTATTGAGCAGTTCTTC. Protein: CASSEGGLAGIEQFF.

The CDR3 sequence: CASSFRQRYGYTF. In nucleotides, the CDR3 is TGTGCCAGCAGCTTTAGACAGCGCTATGGCTACACCTTC. V gene TRBV7-9 combines with J gene TRBJ1-2; the D gene is possibly TRBD1 (5 bases). Trimming pared 3 bases from V and 4 bases from J, leaving 9 bases between. The CDR3 has 13 amino acids. CDR1 SEHNR and CDR2 FQNEAQ come from the germline V gene (reference sequence).